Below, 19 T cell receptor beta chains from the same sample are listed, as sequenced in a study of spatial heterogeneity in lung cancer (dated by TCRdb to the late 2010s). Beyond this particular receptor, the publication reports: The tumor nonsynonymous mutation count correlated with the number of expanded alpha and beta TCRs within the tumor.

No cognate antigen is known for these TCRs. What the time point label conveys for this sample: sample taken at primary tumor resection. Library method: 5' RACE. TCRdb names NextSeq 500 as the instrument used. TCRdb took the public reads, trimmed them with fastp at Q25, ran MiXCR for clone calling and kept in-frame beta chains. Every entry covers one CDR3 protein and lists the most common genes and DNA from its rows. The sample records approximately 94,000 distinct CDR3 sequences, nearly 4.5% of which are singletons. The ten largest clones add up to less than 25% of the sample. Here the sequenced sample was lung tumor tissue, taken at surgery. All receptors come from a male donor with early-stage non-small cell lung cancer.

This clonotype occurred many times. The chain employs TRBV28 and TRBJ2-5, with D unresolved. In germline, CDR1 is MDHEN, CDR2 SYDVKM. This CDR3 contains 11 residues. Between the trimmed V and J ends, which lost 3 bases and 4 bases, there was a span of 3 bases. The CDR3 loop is CASSFRETQYF. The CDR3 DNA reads TGTGCCAGCAGTTTTAGAGAGACCCAGTACTTC.

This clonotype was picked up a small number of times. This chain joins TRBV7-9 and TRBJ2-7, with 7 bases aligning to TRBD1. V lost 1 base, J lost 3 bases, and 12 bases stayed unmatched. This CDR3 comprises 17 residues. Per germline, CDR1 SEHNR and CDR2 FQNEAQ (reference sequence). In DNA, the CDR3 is TGTGCCAGCAGCTTAGTAGGTTCTCGGACAGGCGACTACGAGCAGTACTTC. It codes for CASSLVGSRTGDYEQYF. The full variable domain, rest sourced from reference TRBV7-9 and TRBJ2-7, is DTGVSQNPRHKITKRGQNVTFRCDPISEHNRLYWYRQTLGQGPEFLTYFQNEAQLEKSRLLSDRFSAERPKGSFSTLEIQRTEQGDSAMYLCASSLVGSRTGDYEQYFGPGTRLTVT.

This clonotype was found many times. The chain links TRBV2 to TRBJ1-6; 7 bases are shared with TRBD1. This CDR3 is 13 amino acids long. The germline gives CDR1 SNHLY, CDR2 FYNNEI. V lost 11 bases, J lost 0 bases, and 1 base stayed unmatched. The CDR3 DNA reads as TGTGCCGGGGACAGCTCCTATAATTCACCCCTCCACTTT. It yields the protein CAGDSSYNSPLHF.

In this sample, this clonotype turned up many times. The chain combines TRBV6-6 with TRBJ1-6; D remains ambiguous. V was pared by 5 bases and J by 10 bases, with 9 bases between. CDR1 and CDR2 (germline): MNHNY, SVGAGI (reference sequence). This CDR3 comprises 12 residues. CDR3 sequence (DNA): TGTGCCAGCAGTCCATTGTCGTCACCCCTCCACTTT. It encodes CASSPLSSPLHF.

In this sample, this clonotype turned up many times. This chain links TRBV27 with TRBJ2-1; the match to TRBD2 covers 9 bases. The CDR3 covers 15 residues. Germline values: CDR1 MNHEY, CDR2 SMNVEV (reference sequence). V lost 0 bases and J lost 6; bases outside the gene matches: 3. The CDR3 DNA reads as TGTGCCAGCAGTTTATCAGCGGGGGGACCCAATGAGCAGTTCTTC. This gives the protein CASSLSAGGPNEQFF.

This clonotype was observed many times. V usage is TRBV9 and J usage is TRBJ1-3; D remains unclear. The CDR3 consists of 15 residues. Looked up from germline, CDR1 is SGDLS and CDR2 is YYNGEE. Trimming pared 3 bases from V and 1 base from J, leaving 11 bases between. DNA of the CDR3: TGTGCCAGCAGCGCACGCACGGGGTCTGGAAACACCATATATTTT. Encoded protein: CASSARTGSGNTIYF.

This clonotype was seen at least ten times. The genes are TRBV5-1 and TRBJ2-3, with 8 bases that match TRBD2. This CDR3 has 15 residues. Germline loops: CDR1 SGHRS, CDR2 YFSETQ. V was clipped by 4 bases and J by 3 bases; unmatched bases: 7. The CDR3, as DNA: TGCGCCAGCAGCGTTACCGGGAGGGCGACAGATACGCAGTATTTT. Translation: CASSVTGRATDTQYF.

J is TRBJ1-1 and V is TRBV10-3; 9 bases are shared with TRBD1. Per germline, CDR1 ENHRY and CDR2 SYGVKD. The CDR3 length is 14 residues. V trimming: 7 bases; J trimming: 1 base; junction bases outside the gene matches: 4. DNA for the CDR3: TGTGCCATCACCCAACAGGGGGCGAACACTGAAGCTTTCTTT. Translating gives CAITQQGANTEAFF.

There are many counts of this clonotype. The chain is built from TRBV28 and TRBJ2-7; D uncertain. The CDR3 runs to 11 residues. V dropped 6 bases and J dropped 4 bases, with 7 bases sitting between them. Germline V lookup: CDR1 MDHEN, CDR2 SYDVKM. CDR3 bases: TGTGCCAGCAGCCCCCATTACGAGCAGTACTTC. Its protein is CASSPHYEQYF. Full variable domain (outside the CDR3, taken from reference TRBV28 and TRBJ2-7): DVKVTQSSRYLVKRTGEKVFLECVQDMDHENMFWYRQDPGLGLRLIYFSYDVKMKEKGDIPEGYSVSREKKERFSLILESASTNQTSMYLCASSPHYEQYFGPGTRLTVT.

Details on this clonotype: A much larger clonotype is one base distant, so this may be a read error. The CDR3 spells CSVEDLGWSSIGDEQFF. CDR3 nucleotide sequence: TGCAGCGTTGAAGATCTAGGCTGGTCTTCAATCGGGGATGAGCAGTTCTTC. This chain connects TRBV29-1 to TRBJ2-1; TRBD2 might be the D (5 bases). The CDR3 consists of 17 residues. The germline V gene has CDR1 SQVTM and CDR2 ANQGSEA. V was trimmed by 0 bases and J by 8 bases, leaving 23 bases between them.

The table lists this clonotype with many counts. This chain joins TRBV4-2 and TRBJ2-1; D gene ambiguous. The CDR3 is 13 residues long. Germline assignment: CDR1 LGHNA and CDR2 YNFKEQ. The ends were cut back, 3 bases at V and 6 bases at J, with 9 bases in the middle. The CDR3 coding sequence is TGTGCCAGCAGCCATGTCTTGGGCAATGAGCAGTTCTTC. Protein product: CASSHVLGNEQFF.

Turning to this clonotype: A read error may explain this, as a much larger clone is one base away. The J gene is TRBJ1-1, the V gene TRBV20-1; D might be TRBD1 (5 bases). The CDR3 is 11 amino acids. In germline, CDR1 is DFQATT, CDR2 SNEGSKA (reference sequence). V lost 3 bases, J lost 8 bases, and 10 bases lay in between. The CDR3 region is CSASGGGEAFF. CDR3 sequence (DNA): TGCAGTGCTAGTGGGGGAGGGGAAGCTTTCTTT.

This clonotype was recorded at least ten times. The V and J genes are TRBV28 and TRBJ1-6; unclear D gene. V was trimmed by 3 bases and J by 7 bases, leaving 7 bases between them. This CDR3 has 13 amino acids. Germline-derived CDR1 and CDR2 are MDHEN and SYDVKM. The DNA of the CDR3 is TGTGCCAGCAGTTTGGATGCAAATTCACCCCTCCACTTT. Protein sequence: CASSLDANSPLHF.

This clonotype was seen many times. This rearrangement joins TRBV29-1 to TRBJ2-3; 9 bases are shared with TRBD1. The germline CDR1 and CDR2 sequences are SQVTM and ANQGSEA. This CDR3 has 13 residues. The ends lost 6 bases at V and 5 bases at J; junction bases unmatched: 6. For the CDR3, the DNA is TGCAGCGTCCCGCCGGGACAGGGAGATACGCAGTATTTT. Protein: CSVPPGQGDTQYF.

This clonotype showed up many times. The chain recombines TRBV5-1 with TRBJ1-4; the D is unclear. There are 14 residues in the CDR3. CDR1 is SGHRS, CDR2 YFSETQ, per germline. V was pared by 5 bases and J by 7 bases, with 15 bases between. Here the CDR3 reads CASRPEVEGEKLFF. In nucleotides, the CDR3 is TGCGCCAGCAGGCCTGAGGTGGAGGGTGAAAAACTGTTTTTT.

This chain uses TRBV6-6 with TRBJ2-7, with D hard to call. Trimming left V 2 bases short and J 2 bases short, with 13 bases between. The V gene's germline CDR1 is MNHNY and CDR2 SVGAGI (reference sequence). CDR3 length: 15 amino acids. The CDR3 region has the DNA TGTGCCAGCAGTTACGGGGAATCCCGGCCCTACGAGCAGTACTTC. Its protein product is CASSYGESRPYEQYF.

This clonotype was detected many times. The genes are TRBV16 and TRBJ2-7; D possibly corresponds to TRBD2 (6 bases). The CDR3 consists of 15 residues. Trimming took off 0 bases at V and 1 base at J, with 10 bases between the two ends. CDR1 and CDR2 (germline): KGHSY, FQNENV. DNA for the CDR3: TGTGCCAGCAGCCAATCAGCGGGCAGATCCTACGAGCAGTACTTC. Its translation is CASSQSAGRSYEQYF.

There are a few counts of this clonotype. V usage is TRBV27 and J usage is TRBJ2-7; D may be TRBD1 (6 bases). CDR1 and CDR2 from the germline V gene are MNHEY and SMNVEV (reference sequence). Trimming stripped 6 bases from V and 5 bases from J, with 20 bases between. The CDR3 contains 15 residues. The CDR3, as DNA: TGTGCCAGCAGAAACAGGGCCTTAGAGATCCACGAGCAGTACTTC. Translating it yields CASRNRALEIHEQYF.

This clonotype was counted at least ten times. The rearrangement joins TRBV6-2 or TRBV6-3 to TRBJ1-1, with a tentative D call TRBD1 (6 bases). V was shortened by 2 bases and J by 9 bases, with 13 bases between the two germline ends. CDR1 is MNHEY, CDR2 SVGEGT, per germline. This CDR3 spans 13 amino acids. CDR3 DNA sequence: TGTGCCAGCAGTTACACGACAGGCCCAAAAGCTTTCTTT. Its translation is CASSYTTGPKAFF.